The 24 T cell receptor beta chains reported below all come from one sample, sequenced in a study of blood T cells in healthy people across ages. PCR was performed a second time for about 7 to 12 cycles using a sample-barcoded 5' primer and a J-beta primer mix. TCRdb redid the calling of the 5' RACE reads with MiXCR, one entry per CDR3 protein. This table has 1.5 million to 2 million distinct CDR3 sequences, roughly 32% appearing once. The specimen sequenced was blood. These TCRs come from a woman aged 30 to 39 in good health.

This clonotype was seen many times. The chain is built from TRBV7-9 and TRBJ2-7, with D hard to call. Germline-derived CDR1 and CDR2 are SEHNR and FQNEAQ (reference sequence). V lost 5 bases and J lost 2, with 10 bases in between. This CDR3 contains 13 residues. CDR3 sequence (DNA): TGTGCCAGCAGCCCCCGGAGAACCTACGAGCAGTACTTC. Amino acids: CASSPRRTYEQYF.

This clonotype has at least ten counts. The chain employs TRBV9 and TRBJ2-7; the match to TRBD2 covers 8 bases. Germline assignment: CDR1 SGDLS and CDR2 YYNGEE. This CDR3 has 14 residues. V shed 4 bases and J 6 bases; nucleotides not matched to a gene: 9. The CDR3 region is CASSRAGGAGEQYF. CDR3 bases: TGTGCCAGCAGCCGCGCCGGGGGGGCGGGCGAGCAGTACTTC.

CDR3 nucleotides: TGTGCCAGCATGAGGGGGGGACTAGCGGGCACATCGGACACAGATACGCAGTATTTT. Translation: CASMRGGLAGTSDTDTQYF. The rearrangement joins TRBV27 to TRBJ2-3; TRBD2 matches at 12 bases. The CDR3 covers 19 residues. Germline V gene sequence: CDR1 MNHEY, CDR2 SMNVEV (reference sequence). Losses at the gene ends were 7 bases for V and 2 bases for J; bases not matched to a gene: 16.

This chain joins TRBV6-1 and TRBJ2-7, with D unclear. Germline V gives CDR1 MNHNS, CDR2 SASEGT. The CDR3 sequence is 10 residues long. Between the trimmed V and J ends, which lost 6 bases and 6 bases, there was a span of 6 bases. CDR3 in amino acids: CASRSLEQYF. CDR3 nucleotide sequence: TGTGCCAGCAGGTCTCTCGAGCAGTACTTC.

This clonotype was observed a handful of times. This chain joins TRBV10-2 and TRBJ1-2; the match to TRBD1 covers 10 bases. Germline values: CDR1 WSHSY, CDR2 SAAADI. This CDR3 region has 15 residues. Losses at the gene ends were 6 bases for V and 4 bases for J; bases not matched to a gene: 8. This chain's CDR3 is CASRHGQGGGYGYTF. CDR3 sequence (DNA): TGCGCCAGCAGACACGGACAGGGGGGTGGCTATGGCTACACCTTC.

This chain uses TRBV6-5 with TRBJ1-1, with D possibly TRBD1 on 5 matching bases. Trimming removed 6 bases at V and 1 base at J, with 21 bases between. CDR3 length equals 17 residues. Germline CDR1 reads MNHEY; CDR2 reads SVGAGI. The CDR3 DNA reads TGTGCCAGCAGACTCAAGAAACCCGACAGCAAGAACACTGAAGCTTTCTTT. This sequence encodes CASRLKKPDSKNTEAFF.

The CDR3 sequence: CASSQETGTPNYGYTF. Here the CDR3 DNA reads TGTGCCAGCAGCCAAGAAACAGGAACTCCAAACTATGGCTACACCTTC. The chain joins TRBV3-1 to TRBJ1-2; D may be TRBD1 (5 bases). Trimming took 0 bases from V and 2 from J, leaving 13 bases between them. CDR3 length: 16 amino acids. Germline assignment: CDR1 LGHDT and CDR2 YNNKEL (reference sequence).

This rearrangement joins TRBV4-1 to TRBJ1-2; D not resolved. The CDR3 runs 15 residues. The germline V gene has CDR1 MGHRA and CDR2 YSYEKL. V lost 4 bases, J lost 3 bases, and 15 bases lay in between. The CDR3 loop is CASSLRWTSDYGYTF. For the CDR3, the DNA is TGCGCCAGCAGCCTGCGATGGACTTCGGACTATGGCTACACCTTC.

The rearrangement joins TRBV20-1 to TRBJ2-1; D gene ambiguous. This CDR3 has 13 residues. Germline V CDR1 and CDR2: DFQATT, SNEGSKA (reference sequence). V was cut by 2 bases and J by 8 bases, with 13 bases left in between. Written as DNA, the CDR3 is TGCAGTGCTAGACTGGGGATTGCAGATGAGCAGTTCTTC. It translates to CSARLGIADEQFF.

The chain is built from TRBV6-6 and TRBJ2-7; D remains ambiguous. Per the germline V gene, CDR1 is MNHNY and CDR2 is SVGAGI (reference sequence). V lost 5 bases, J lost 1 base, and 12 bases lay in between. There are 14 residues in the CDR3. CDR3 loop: CASSPIQDSYEQYF. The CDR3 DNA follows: TGTGCCAGCAGTCCAATCCAGGATTCCTACGAGCAGTACTTC.

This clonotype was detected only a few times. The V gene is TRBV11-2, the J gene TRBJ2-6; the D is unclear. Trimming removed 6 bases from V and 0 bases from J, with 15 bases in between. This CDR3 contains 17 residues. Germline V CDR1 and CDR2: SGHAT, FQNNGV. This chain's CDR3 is CASSYGLQNSGANVLTF. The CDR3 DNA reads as TGTGCCAGCAGTTATGGGCTCCAGAACTCTGGGGCCAACGTCCTGACTTTC.

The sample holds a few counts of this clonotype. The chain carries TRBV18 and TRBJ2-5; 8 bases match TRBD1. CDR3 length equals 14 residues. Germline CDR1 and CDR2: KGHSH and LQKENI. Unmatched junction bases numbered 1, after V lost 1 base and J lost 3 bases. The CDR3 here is CASSPRQGKETQYF. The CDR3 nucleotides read TGTGCCAGCTCACCACGACAGGGGAAAGAGACCCAGTACTTC.

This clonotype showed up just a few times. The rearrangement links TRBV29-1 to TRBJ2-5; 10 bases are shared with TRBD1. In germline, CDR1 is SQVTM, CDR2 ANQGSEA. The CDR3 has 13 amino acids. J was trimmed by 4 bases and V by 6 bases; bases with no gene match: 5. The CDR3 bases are TGCAGCGTGGAGACAGGGGGCCGAGAGACCCAGTACTTC. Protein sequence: CSVETGGRETQYF.

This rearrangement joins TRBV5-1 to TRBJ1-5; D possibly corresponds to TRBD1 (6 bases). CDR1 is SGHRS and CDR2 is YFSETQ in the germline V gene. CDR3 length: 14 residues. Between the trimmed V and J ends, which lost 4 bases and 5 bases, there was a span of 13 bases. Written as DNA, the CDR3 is TGCGCCAGCAGCCCGGACAGCTGGGATCAGCCCCAGCATTTT. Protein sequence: CASSPDSWDQPQHF.

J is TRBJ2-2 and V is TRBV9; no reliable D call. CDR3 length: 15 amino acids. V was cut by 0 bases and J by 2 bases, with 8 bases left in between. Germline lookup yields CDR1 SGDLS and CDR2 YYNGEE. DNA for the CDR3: TGTGCCAGCAGCGTAGATTGGGGAAACACCGGGGAGCTGTTTTTT. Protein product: CASSVDWGNTGELFF.

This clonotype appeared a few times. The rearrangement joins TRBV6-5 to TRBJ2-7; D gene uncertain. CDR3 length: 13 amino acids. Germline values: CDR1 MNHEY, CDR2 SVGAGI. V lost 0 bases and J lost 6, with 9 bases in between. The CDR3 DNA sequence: TGTGCCAGCAGTTACTCGCCGGTCCGCGAGCAGTACTTC. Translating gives CASSYSPVREQYF.

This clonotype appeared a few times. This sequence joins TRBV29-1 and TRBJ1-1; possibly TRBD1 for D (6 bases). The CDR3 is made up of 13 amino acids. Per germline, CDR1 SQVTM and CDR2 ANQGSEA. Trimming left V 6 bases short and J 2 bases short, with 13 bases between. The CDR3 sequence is CSVPGHTNTEAFF. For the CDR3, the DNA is TGCAGCGTCCCGGGACACACAAACACTGAAGCTTTCTTT.

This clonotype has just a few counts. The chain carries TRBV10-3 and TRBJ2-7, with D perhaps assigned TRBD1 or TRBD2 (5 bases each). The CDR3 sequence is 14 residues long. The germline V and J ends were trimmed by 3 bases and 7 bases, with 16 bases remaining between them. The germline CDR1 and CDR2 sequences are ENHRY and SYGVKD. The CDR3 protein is CAISDPGKRGEQYF. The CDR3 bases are TGTGCCATCAGTGACCCCGGGAAAAGGGGAGAGCAGTACTTC.

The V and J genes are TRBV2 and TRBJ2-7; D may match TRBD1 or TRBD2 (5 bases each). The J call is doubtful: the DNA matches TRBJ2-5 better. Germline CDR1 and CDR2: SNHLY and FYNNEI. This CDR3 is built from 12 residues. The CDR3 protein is CASSDYGGTQYF. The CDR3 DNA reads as TGTGCCAGCAGTGACTATGGGGGGACCCAGTACTTC.

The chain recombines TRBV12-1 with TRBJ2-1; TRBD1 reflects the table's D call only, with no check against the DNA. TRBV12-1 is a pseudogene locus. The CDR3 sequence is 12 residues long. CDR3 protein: CASSCRGAEQFF. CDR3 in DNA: TGTGCCAGCAGCTGCAGGGGGGCTGAGCAGTTCTTC.

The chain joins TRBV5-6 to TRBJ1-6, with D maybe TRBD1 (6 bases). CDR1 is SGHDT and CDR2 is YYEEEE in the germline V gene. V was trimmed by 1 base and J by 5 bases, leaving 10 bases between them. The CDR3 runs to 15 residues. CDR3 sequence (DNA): TGTGCCAGCAGCTTGCAGTCAGGGGATAATTCACCCCTCCACTTT. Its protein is CASSLQSGDNSPLHF. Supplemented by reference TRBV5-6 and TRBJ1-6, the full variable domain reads DAGVTQSPTHLIKTRGQQVTLRCSPKSGHDTVSWYQQALGQGPQFIFQYYEEEERQRGNFPDRFSGHQFPNYSSELNVNALLLGDSALYLCASSLQSGDNSPLHFGNGTRLTVT.

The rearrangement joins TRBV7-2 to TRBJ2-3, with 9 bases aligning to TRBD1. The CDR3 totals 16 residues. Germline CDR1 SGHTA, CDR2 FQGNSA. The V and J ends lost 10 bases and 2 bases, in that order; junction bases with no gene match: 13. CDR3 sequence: CATRLRTGVYTDTQYF. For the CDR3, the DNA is TGTGCCACCCGACTCCGGACAGGGGTTTACACAGATACGCAGTATTTT.

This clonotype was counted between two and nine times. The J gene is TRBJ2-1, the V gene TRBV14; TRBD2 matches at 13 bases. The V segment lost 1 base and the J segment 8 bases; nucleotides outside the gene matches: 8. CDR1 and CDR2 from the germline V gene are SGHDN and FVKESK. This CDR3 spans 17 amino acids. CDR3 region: CASSQGVRTSGSHEQFF. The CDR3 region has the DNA TGTGCCAGCAGCCAAGGAGTCCGGACTAGCGGGAGCCATGAGCAGTTCTTC.

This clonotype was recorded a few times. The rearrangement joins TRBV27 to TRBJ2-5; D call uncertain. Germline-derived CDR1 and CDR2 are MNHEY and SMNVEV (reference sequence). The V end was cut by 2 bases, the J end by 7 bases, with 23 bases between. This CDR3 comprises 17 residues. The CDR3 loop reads CASSLSWLLRDSGTQYF. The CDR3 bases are TGTGCCAGCAGTTTAAGTTGGTTGCTCCGCGATAGTGGGACCCAGTACTTC.